Following are 17 T cell receptor beta chains from one sample sequenced in a study of response to subunit inactivated influenza vaccine (dated by TCRdb to the late 2010s). Sample time point, as interpreted from the label and publication: around 47 days after influenza vaccine administration. Receptors were amplified or captured by RT-PCR. This sample was sequenced with an Illumina HiSeq 2500. TCRdb itself trimmed the public reads at Q25 with fastp, ran MiXCR and retained productive beta chains. Entries are consolidated by CDR3 protein sequence, retaining the most common genes and DNA. Counted in this sample were approximately 500,000 distinct CDR3 sequences; under 15% of them appeared once. Of the sample, less than 15% falls within the top ten clones. Here the sequenced sample was PBMCs from blood, taken more than 35 days after vaccination. These receptors all stem from a man aged 50 or older who received an inactivated influenza vaccine. Donor details come from another sample of the same person, matched by shared clones.

This clonotype has just a few counts. The J gene is TRBJ2-3, the V gene TRBV3-1; D unresolved. Germline CDR1 reads LGHDT; CDR2 reads YNNKEL (reference sequence). The CDR3 is 13 residues long. Trimming cost V 2 bases and J 3 bases, with 6 bases left between them. This CDR3 is CASSQKATDTQYF. Written as DNA, the CDR3 is TGTGCCAGCAGCCAAAAAGCGACAGATACGCAGTATTTT.

This clonotype was counted only a few times. V gene TRBV29-1 combines with J gene TRBJ2-5; unclear D gene. The germline V gene encodes CDR1 SQVTM and CDR2 ANQGSEA. With 4 bases removed from V and 5 bases from J, the gap between germline ends came to 17 bases. The CDR3 contains 14 residues. The CDR3 region is CSVGLGSVSETQYF. Here the CDR3 DNA reads TGCAGCGTTGGATTGGGGTCTGTCTCTGAGACCCAGTACTTC.

This clonotype has ten or more counts. The V call is TRBV20-1, the J call TRBJ2-3; 8 nucleotides align to TRBD1. The J segment lost 0 bases and the V segment lost 1 base, leaving 15 bases of the junction unmatched. Germline V gene sequence: CDR1 DFQATT, CDR2 SNEGSKA (reference sequence). The CDR3 is made up of 19 amino acids. The CDR3 sequence: CSARVQGAPISLSTDTQYF. The DNA of the CDR3 is TGCAGTGCTAGAGTTCAGGGGGCACCCATCTCTCTTAGCACAGATACGCAGTATTTT.

This clonotype was seen at least ten times. The V and J genes are TRBV6-5 and TRBJ2-3, with TRBD2 matching 7 bases. The CDR3 is made up of 16 amino acids. CDR1 is MNHEY, CDR2 SVGAGI, per germline. Trimming at V came to 2 bases and at J to 0 bases, leaving 5 bases not matched to a gene. In DNA, the CDR3 is TGTGCCAGCAGTTACCAGGCAGCGGGGAGCACAGATACGCAGTATTTT. Translation gives CASSYQAAGSTDTQYF.

The chain has TRBV5-1 and TRBJ1-1, with 7 bases aligning to TRBD1. V was clipped by 4 bases and J by 5 bases; unmatched bases: 8. The germline V gene has CDR1 SGHRS and CDR2 YFSETQ. The CDR3 is 14 amino acids. Here the CDR3 DNA reads TGCGCCAGCAGCAAAGGGGGCGCTTGGACTGAAGCTTTCTTT. This translates into CASSKGGAWTEAFF.

The V and J genes are TRBV7-8 and TRBJ1-1; TRBD1 might be the D (6 bases). Germline assignment: CDR1 SGHVS and CDR2 FQNEAQ. There are 15 residues in the CDR3. Trimming pared 3 bases from V and 4 bases from J, leaving 15 bases between. CDR3 DNA sequence: TGTGCCAGCAGCTTTGAGGTAGCAGGGGCCACTGAAGCTTTCTTT. Its translation is CASSFEVAGATEAFF.

The chain joins TRBV10-2 to TRBJ2-1, with a possible D match to TRBD2 (7 bases). The length of the CDR3 is 19 residues. Deletions cut 6 bases from V and 0 bases from J, with 24 bases between. CDR1 is WSHSY and CDR2 is SAAADI in the germline V gene. DNA of the CDR3: TGCGCCAGCAGCCATGCAAGGGCGGGGGCCCGGAGCTCCTACAATGAGCAGTTCTTC. This translates into CASSHARAGARSSYNEQFF.

This clonotype occurred many times. The gene calls are TRBV4-3 and TRBJ2-7; a weak D match, TRBD2 (5 bases). The ends were cut back, 3 bases at V and 1 base at J, with 13 bases in the middle. The CDR3 contains 15 residues. In germline, CDR1 is LGHNA, CDR2 YSLEER. The CDR3 nucleotides are TGCGCCAGCAGCCAGGCCCGGACTGGGTCCTACGAGCAGTACTTC. Its translation: CASSQARTGSYEQYF.

The chain links TRBV4-3 to TRBJ2-1, with TRBD1 identical over 9 bases. V trimming: 0 bases; J trimming: 4 bases; junction bases outside the gene matches: 4. The germline CDR1 and CDR2 sequences are LGHNA and YSLEER. The CDR3 runs to 16 residues. CDR3 amino acids: CASSQDGGQGYNEQFF. The CDR3 nucleotides read TGCGCCAGCAGCCAAGATGGTGGACAGGGGTACAATGAGCAGTTCTTC.

CDR3: CASSFGLNSPLHF. DNA for the CDR3: TGTGCCAGCAGTTTCGGGCTTAATTCACCCCTCCACTTT. This chain connects TRBV12-3 or TRBV12-4 to TRBJ1-6; D ambiguous. This CDR3 is 13 amino acids long. With 3 bases removed from V and 6 bases from J, the gap between germline ends came to 6 bases.

This clonotype occurred many times. The chain joins TRBV6-4 to TRBJ1-2, with D uncertain. The V end was cut by 3 bases, the J end by 4 bases, with 15 bases between. The CDR3 is made up of 15 amino acids. The germline CDR1 and CDR2 sequences are MRHNA and SNTAGT. CDR3: CASSDSLRLGYGYTF. The CDR3 DNA is TGTGCCAGCAGTGATAGTCTGCGGTTGGGCTATGGCTACACCTTC.

Notes on this clonotype: At one end, the junction sequence differs from germline, possibly due to a read error. CDR3 region: CGSSLLQGIGELFF. The DNA of the CDR3 is TGTGGCAGCAGCTTACTGCAGGGGATCGGGGAGCTGTTTTTT. This chain links TRBV7-9 with TRBJ2-2; tentative D call: TRBD1 (6 bases). Germline V CDR1 and CDR2: SEHNR, FQNEAQ (reference sequence). This CDR3 has 14 amino acids.

This clonotype was recorded at least ten times. CDR3 sequence reads: CASSLDSGGTQYF. CDR3 coding DNA: TGTGCCAGCAGTTTAGATAGCGGGGGCACGCAGTATTTT. The V gene is TRBV12-3 or TRBV12-4, the J gene TRBJ2-3, with 9 bases aligning to TRBD2. This CDR3 is 13 amino acids long. With V trimmed by 1 base and J by 9 bases, 2 bases remained unmatched.

The chain employs TRBV20-1 and TRBJ2-3, with 11 bases fitting TRBD2. The V gene end was trimmed by 4 bases and the J gene end by 4 bases; junction bases not matched to a gene: 7. The CDR3 loop spans 15 amino acids. Germline CDR1 is DFQATT and CDR2 is SNEGSKA (reference sequence). The CDR3 nucleotides read TGCAGTGCTAATCTAGCGGGGGGCGGGGCAGATACGCAGTATTTT. Translated: CSANLAGGGADTQYF.

This clonotype turned up a few times. V usage is TRBV6-2 or TRBV6-3 and J usage is TRBJ2-4, with a weak D call TRBD1 (6 bases). CDR1 and CDR2 (germline): MNHEY, SVGEGT. The length of the CDR3 is 14 residues. V lost 5 bases and J lost 6, with 14 bases in between. The CDR3 loop reads CASSTRQALNIQYF. For the CDR3, the DNA is TGTGCCAGCAGTACAAGACAGGCCCTAAACATTCAGTACTTC.

The chain uses TRBV5-1 and TRBJ2-3; 8 bases are shared with TRBD2. CDR1 is SGHRS and CDR2 is YFSETQ in the germline V gene. The CDR3 loop spans 14 amino acids. Germline trimming cut 3 bases from V and 9 bases from J; bases unmatched to any gene: 9. CDR3 sequence (DNA): TGCGCCAGCAGCTCCCGACTAGCGTTTGACACGCAGTATTTT. It encodes CASSSRLAFDTQYF.

This clonotype was seen only a few times. The rearrangement joins TRBV20-1 to TRBJ2-7; weak D call: TRBD1 (6 bases). The CDR3 runs 14 residues. Germline V lookup: CDR1 DFQATT, CDR2 SNEGSKA (reference sequence). Trimming removed 6 bases from V and 0 bases from J, with 15 bases in between. The CDR3 DNA is TGCAGTGCGGTTCCAGGGGCTAGCTCCTACGAGCAGTACTTC. It encodes CSAVPGASSYEQYF.